The 18 T cell receptor beta chains reported below all come from one sample, sequenced in a study of blood T cell repertoires in COVID-19. Libraries were prepared by immunoSEQ multiplex PCR; TCRdb keeps only in-frame clonotypes and omits some of them. This sample has 95,000 to 120,000 clones, with over 75% found just once. Sequencing used peripheral blood. The receptors stem from a human donor in a cohort sampled during active COVID-19.

This chain joins TRBV30 and TRBJ2-3, with TRBD2 identical over 10 bases. Germline assignment: CDR1 GTSNPN and CDR2 SVGIG (reference sequence). The CDR3 consists of 15 residues. The ends lost 5 bases at V and 4 bases at J; junction bases unmatched: 9. DNA of the CDR3: TGTGCCTGGGAGATGCTAGCGGGAGAACCAGATACGCAGTATTTT. Translation gives CAWEMLAGEPDTQYF.

The gene calls are TRBV14 and TRBJ1-4, with D possibly matching TRBD1 (5 bases). Germline CDR1 and CDR2: SGHDN and FVKESK. V lost 0 bases and J 0 bases, leaving 11 bases between the germline ends. This CDR3 comprises 17 residues. Here the CDR3 reads CASSQEPDTATNEKLFF. The CDR3 region has the DNA TGTGCCAGCAGCCAAGAGCCGGACACGGCAACTAATGAAAAACTGTTTTTT.

V gene TRBV6-5 combines with J gene TRBJ1-1; D is possibly TRBD1 (6 bases). Germline-derived CDR1 and CDR2 are MNHEY and SVGAGI. The CDR3 spans 14 residues. With 5 bases removed from V and 5 bases from J, the gap between germline ends came to 15 bases. The CDR3, as DNA: TGTGCCAGCAGTACAGGGTGGGGAAGGACTGAAGCTTTCTTT. Translation: CASSTGWGRTEAFF.

The genes are TRBV7-8 and TRBJ2-3, with a weak D call TRBD1 (6 bases). The CDR3 is 15 residues long. CDR1 and CDR2 from the germline V gene are SGHVS and FQNEAQ. Trimming removed 2 bases at V and 4 bases at J, with 13 bases between. CDR3 loop: CASSLRPNRADTQYF. CDR3 nucleotide sequence: TGTGCCAGCAGCTTACGGCCAAACAGGGCAGATACGCAGTATTTT.

This sequence joins TRBV19 and TRBJ2-7, with D possibly matching TRBD1 (6 bases). This CDR3 is built from 13 residues. V lost 5 bases and J lost 3, with 11 bases in between. Germline assignment: CDR1 LNHDA and CDR2 SQIVND (reference sequence). CDR3 coding DNA: TGTGCCAGTAGTCCAGGGGTGGTCTACGAGCAGTACTTC. Encoded protein: CASSPGVVYEQYF.

This clone occurred once. This chain links TRBV28 with TRBJ2-1; D is uncertain. V was shortened by 6 bases and J by 0 bases, with 15 bases between the two germline ends. Germline lookup yields CDR1 MDHEN and CDR2 SYDVKM. This CDR3 comprises 16 residues. CDR3 nucleotides: TGTGCCAGCAGCACCATGCCCCCGAGCTCCTACAATGAGCAGTTCTTC. As protein: CASSTMPPSSYNEQFF.

The chain combines TRBV6-5 with TRBJ2-7; D gene ambiguous. Trimming took 0 bases from V and 0 from J, leaving 9 bases between them. The CDR3 has 15 amino acids. The germline CDR1 and CDR2 sequences are MNHEY and SVGAGI. CDR3 DNA: TGTGCCAGCAGTTACTCGAATACCGGCTCCTACGAGCAGTACTTC. It is translated as CASSYSNTGSYEQYF.

The chain combines TRBV10-3 with TRBJ2-7, with D possibly being TRBD2 (6 bases). V shed 0 bases and J shed 6 bases, with 12 bases lying between them. The CDR3 runs 14 residues. Germline-derived CDR1 and CDR2 are ENHRY and SYGVKD. Written as DNA, the CDR3 is TGTGCCATCAGTGAGTCTGTGGAGGGCTTCGAGCAGTACTTC. As protein: CAISESVEGFEQYF.

The V call is TRBV5-1, the J call TRBJ1-4; D is unclear. Germline CDR1 reads SGHRS; CDR2 reads YFSETQ. V dropped 2 bases and J dropped 3 bases, with 8 bases sitting between them. The CDR3 length is 14 residues. CDR3 nucleotide sequence: TGCGCCAGCAGCTTAGGAGGGCCTAATGAAAAACTGTTTTTT. Residues: CASSLGGPNEKLFF.

Here the CDR3 DNA reads TGTGCCAGTAGTATAGCGGGGGGGCGCACAGATACGCAGTATTTT. Translation: CASSIAGGRTDTQYF. The V and J genes are TRBV19 and TRBJ2-3; 8 nucleotides match TRBD2. J was trimmed by 1 base and V by 1 base; bases with no gene match: 1. CDR1 LNHDA and CDR2 SQIVND come from the germline V gene (reference sequence). The CDR3 spans 15 residues.

CDR3 sequence reads: CASSYRAFPAEAFF. DNA for the CDR3: TGCGCCAGCAGTTACAGAGCATTTCCCGCTGAAGCTTTCTTT. The gene calls are TRBV5-1 and TRBJ1-1; the D is unclear. Germline V gene data show CDR1 as SGHRS and CDR2 as YFSETQ. Trimming shortened V by 5 bases and J by 6 bases, and 17 bases separated the two germline ends. The CDR3 has 14 residues.

This CDR3 reads CAGSGTSSGANVLTF. The CDR3 nucleotides read TGTGCCGGGTCAGGGACAAGCTCTGGGGCCAACGTCCTGACTTTC. The rearrangement links TRBV11-2 to TRBJ2-6, with a possible D match to TRBD1 (6 bases). The V end lost 11 bases, the J end lost 0 bases, and 14 bases lay between the germline ends. Germline loops: CDR1 SGHAT, CDR2 FQNNGV. The CDR3 contains 15 residues.

V is TRBV25-1 and J is TRBJ1-2; D is unclear. The germline V gene encodes CDR1 MGHDK and CDR2 SYGVNS. Deletions cut 3 bases from V and 2 bases from J, with 7 bases between. This CDR3 has 13 residues. CDR3 bases: TGTGCCAGCAGTGATACCAGGAACTATGGCTACACCTTC. The encoded protein is CASSDTRNYGYTF.

The rearrangement uses TRBV27 and TRBJ2-7; 8 bases fit TRBD2. From germline, CDR1 is MNHEY and CDR2 SMNVEV (reference sequence). The CDR3 consists of 16 residues. Unmatched junction bases numbered 13, after V lost 6 bases and J lost 3 bases. The CDR3 region has the DNA TGTGCCAGCAGCCTCCGGGGGGGACGGAATGACTACGAGCAGTACTTC. Translating gives CASSLRGGRNDYEQYF.

In its sample, this clone was seen a few times. The J gene is TRBJ2-7, the V gene TRBV12-3 or TRBV12-4; D gene ambiguous. CDR3 length equals 13 residues. V was cut by 6 bases and J by 4 bases, with 13 bases left in between. CDR3 in DNA: TGTGCCAGCAGCCCCCGTCAGGATTACGAGCAGTACTTC. This sequence encodes CASSPRQDYEQYF.

This chain links TRBV7-9 with TRBJ1-2; the match to TRBD1 covers 11 bases. V gave up 5 bases and J gave up 5 bases; unmatched junction bases: 13. Germline-derived CDR1 and CDR2 are SEHNR and FQNEAQ (reference sequence). The CDR3 is made up of 17 amino acids. The CDR3 here is CASSHGQGAEVVYGYTF. DNA for the CDR3: TGTGCCAGCAGCCACGGACAGGGGGCGGAAGTTGTGTATGGCTACACCTTC.

The chain couples TRBV13 to TRBJ1-2; D is possibly TRBD1 (5 bases). Germline-derived CDR1 and CDR2 are PRHDT and FYEKMQ (reference sequence). The V end was cut by 4 bases, the J end by 4 bases, with 13 bases between. This CDR3 contains 14 residues. The CDR3 is CASSSWGGGYGYTF. Written as DNA, the CDR3 is TGTGCCAGCAGCTCCTGGGGGGGTGGCTATGGCTACACCTTC.

This chain connects TRBV15 to TRBJ2-7; 14 bases map to TRBD2. CDR1 and CDR2 from the germline V gene are LNHNV and YYDKDF (reference sequence). CDR3 length: 18 amino acids. V lost 4 bases to trimming and J lost 3 bases; unmatched junction nucleotides: 11. The CDR3 bases are TGTGCCACCAGCACAGAAGGTCCGGGACTAGCGGGAGTCTACGAGCAGTACTTC. It is translated as CATSTEGPGLAGVYEQYF.